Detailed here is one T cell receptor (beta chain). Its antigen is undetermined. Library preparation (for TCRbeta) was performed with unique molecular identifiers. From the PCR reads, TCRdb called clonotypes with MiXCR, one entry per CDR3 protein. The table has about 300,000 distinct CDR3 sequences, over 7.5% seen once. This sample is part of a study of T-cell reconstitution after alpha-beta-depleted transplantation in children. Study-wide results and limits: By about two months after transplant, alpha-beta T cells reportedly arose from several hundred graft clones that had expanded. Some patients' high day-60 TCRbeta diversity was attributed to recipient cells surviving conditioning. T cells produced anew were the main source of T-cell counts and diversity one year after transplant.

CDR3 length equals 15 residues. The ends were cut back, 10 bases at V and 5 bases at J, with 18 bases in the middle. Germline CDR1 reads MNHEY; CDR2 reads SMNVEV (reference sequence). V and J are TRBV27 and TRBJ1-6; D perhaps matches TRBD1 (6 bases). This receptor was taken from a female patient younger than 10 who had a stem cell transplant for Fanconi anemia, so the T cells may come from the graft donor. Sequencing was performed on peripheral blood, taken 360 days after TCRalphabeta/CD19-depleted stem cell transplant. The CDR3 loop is CAISSLGHNNSPLHF. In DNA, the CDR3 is TGTGCCATCTCTTCCCTGGGACATAATAATTCACCCCTCCACTTT.